The TCR beta chain described here comes from a study of T cell responses to AZD1222 COVID-19 vaccine. Study-wide findings and caveats: Most donors were white British, females outnumbered males, and clonal diversity was possibly underestimated.

Germline V gives CDR1 KGHSH, CDR2 LQKENI. This CDR3 is 12 amino acids long. Between the trimmed V and J ends, which lost 3 bases and 3 bases, there was a span of 5 bases. Method: immunoSEQ multiplex PCR; TCRdb's copy keeps in-frame clones and lacks some. The sample holds roughly 170,000 clones, roughly 94% seen once. This clone was detected only once. What it binds is not known. The study pooled second doses at about 4 or about 12 weeks. The genes are TRBV18 and TRBJ1-1, with a weak D call TRBD1 (5 bases). The input for sequencing was peripheral blood, taken 28 days after the second AZD1222 dose. This sequence originates from an adult who received the AZD1222 COVID-19 vaccine. CDR3 residues: CASSPGHTEAFF. The DNA for the CDR3 is TGTGCCAGCTCACCGGGGCACACTGAAGCTTTCTTT.